The T cell receptor beta chain described here comes from a study of OX40 agonist ivuxolimab in advanced cancers. Study-wide results and caveats: CD4+ and CD8+ T cells in blood underwent clonal expansion by week 6 at 0.1 to 3.0 mg/kg.

Turning to this clone: Its antigen is still unknown.

The germline gives CDR1 SGHTA, CDR2 FQGNSA. There are 15 residues in the CDR3. V was shortened by 3 bases and J by 4 bases, with 13 bases between the two germline ends. Clones were sequenced by immunoSEQ multiplex PCR, and TCRdb holds only the in-frame ones, with some missing. The top ten hold around 5.5% of the sample, which has over 80,000 clones, approximately 87% seen once. The input for sequencing was CD4+ or CD8+ T cells sorted from blood, taken in a trial of the OX40 agonist ivuxolimab. The chain has TRBV7-2 and TRBJ2-1; D is perhaps TRBD2 (6 bases). The sequence came from an adult with an advanced solid tumor such as melanoma, head and neck, liver or kidney cancer. The chain's CDR3 is CASSFKRGIYNEQFF. The CDR3, as DNA: TGTGCCAGCAGCTTTAAACGGGGGATATACAATGAGCAGTTCTTC.